The 21 T cell receptor beta chains listed next were all sequenced from one sample in a study of shared clonotypes between healthy human individuals. TCRdb's table, derived via immunoSEQ multiplex PCR, lists solely in-frame clones and lacks some. The profile covers millions of clones, with roughly 96% appearing a single time and 0.1% to 0.15% taken by the ten largest. The sample taken for sequencing was naive CD4+ T cells sorted from blood. Subset denoted: CD45RA+ positively selected. These receptors were taken from a man younger than 35 in good health.

This chain uses TRBV19 with TRBJ1-6, with 8 positions matching TRBD1. The CDR3 extends over 13 amino acids. CDR1 and CDR2 from the germline V gene are LNHDA and SQIVND (reference sequence). V lost 9 bases to trimming and J lost 8 bases; unmatched junction nucleotides: 6. The CDR3 nucleotides are TGTGCCAGCAAGACAGGGGTGGATTCACCCCTCCACTTT. Translated, it gives CASKTGVDSPLHF.

The rearrangement links TRBV5-4 to TRBJ2-5; 9 positions agree with TRBD1. Germline CDR1 reads SGHNT; CDR2 reads YYREEE (reference sequence). V shed 3 bases, J shed 5 bases, and the junction held 11 bases outside the gene matches. This CDR3 has 16 residues. The CDR3 DNA reads TGTGCCAGCAGCTCCCCGGGACAGGGCTTTCGGGAGACCCAGTACTTC. Translated: CASSSPGQGFRETQYF.

A single count supports this clone. V gene TRBV7-3 combines with J gene TRBJ2-1; D not resolved. CDR1 SGHTA and CDR2 FQGTGA come from the germline V gene. V shed 5 bases and J shed 1 base, with 15 bases lying between them. The CDR3 spans 16 residues. DNA of the CDR3: TGTGCCAGCAGCGTATACGACTCTGGGTCCTACAATGAGCAGTTCTTC. Translation gives CASSVYDSGSYNEQFF.

As concerns this clone: Different DNA sequences within this sample yield the same CDR3. The chain combines TRBV6-1 with TRBJ2-2; TRBD1 might be the D (6 bases). With 2 bases removed from V and 6 bases from J, the gap between germline ends came to 7 bases. The CDR3 consists of 13 residues. The germline gives CDR1 MNHNS, CDR2 SASEGT. CDR3: CASSEQGPGELFF. The CDR3 DNA reads as TGTGCCAGCAGTGAACAGGGGCCCGGGGAGCTGTTTTTT.

A note on this clone: An end of the junction does not agree with germline; a read error may underlie this. This sequence joins TRBV18 and TRBJ1-3, with 9 bases fitting TRBD1. Looked up from germline, CDR1 is KGHSH and CDR2 is LQKENI. The CDR3 runs 15 residues. The CDR3 reads CANSPPRQGENTIYF. In DNA form, the CDR3 reads TGTGCCAACTCACCTCCCCGACAGGGGGAAAACACCATATATTTT.

This chain connects TRBV5-4 to TRBJ2-1; TRBD2 might be the D (5 bases). Germline values: CDR1 SGHNT, CDR2 YYREEE (reference sequence). The CDR3 is 13 residues long. The V gene lost 0 bases and the J gene lost 8 bases, with 9 bases spanning the gap. CDR3 amino acids: CASSLVLADEQFF. For the CDR3, the DNA is TGTGCCAGCAGCTTGGTTCTAGCTGATGAGCAGTTCTTC.

The rearrangement links TRBV6-5 to TRBJ2-7; the match to TRBD1 covers 12 bases. Losses at the gene ends were 6 bases for V and 6 bases for J; bases not matched to a gene: 3. Germline CDR1 is MNHEY and CDR2 is SVGAGI. CDR3 length equals 13 residues. CDR3: CASRPGQGAEQYF. The CDR3 DNA follows: TGTGCCAGCAGACCGGGACAGGGGGCCGAGCAGTACTTC.

This clone was recorded many times. V gene TRBV29-1 combines with J gene TRBJ1-4; 8 bases align to TRBD1. Looked up from germline, CDR1 is SQVTM and CDR2 is ANQGSEA. This CDR3 has 12 residues. V was clipped by 4 bases and J by 8 bases; unmatched bases: 3. Here the CDR3 DNA reads TGCAGCGTTGGGACAGGGAAAGAAAAACTGTTTTTT. Translating gives CSVGTGKEKLFF.

CDR3 amino acids: CASSIGRGGAYTQYF. The CDR3 DNA reads as TGTGCCAGTAGTATAGGGCGCGGGGGGGCCTATACGCAGTATTTT. V usage is TRBV19 and J usage is TRBJ2-3, with TRBD2 matching 9 bases. The V segment lost 1 base and the J segment 7 bases; nucleotides outside the gene matches: 6. This CDR3 has 15 residues. CDR1 is LNHDA, CDR2 SQIVND, per germline (reference sequence).

A note on this clone: This sample includes further DNA sequences coding for the same CDR3. The rearrangement links TRBV7-2 to TRBJ2-7; D call uncertain. The CDR3 is made up of 13 amino acids. CDR1 is SGHTA and CDR2 is FQGNSA in the germline V gene. The V end was cut by 4 bases, the J end by 0 bases, with 7 bases between. The CDR3 region has the DNA TGTGCCAGCAGCTCCAGATCCTCCTACGAGCAGTACTTC. Translation: CASSSRSSYEQYF.

This chain joins TRBV5-6 and TRBJ1-1; D uncertain. The CDR3 runs 12 residues. V gave up 4 bases and J gave up 5 bases, with 9 bases separating them. From germline, CDR1 is SGHDT and CDR2 YYEEEE. CDR3 sequence reads: CASSRLRTEAFF. In nucleotides, the CDR3 is TGTGCCAGCAGCCGGCTCCGGACTGAAGCTTTCTTT.

This chain uses TRBV29-1 with TRBJ1-1, with D possibly being TRBD1 (6 bases). V dropped 6 bases and J dropped 4 bases, with 15 bases sitting between them. Germline loops: CDR1 SQVTM, CDR2 ANQGSEA. The CDR3 is 13 residues long. DNA of the CDR3: TGCAGCGTGGGTACAGGGATCTCCACTGAAGCTTTCTTT. It yields the protein CSVGTGISTEAFF.

This clone was recorded only once. V usage is TRBV11-2 and J usage is TRBJ2-3, with 8 bases identical to TRBD2. With V trimmed by 3 bases and J by 7 bases, 12 bases remained unmatched. The germline CDR1 and CDR2 sequences are SGHAT and FQNNGV. CDR3 length: 16 residues. The CDR3 coding sequence is TGTGCCAGCAGCTTGGGGGTCGGGAGGGCCAGTCATACGCAGTATTTT. Translation: CASSLGVGRASHTQYF.

The chain combines TRBV7-8 with TRBJ1-2; the D gene is possibly TRBD1 (5 bases). V was cut by 2 bases and J by 1 base, with 11 bases left in between. Germline V CDR1 and CDR2: SGHVS, FQNEAQ. This CDR3 is built from 15 residues. In nucleotides, the CDR3 is TGTGCCAGCAGCTTACTTACGGGGGGTAACTATGGCTACACCTTC. As protein: CASSLLTGGNYGYTF.

This clone was recorded only once. The genes are TRBV6-6 and TRBJ2-7; 10 nucleotides agree with TRBD1. This CDR3 has 15 amino acids. Unmatched junction bases numbered 6, after V lost 7 bases and J lost 0 bases. Germline V gives CDR1 MNHNY, CDR2 SVGAGI (reference sequence). This chain's CDR3 is CASTVDRGPSYEQYF. The CDR3 bases are TGTGCCAGCACCGTCGACAGGGGGCCCTCCTACGAGCAGTACTTC.

The J gene is TRBJ1-2, the V gene TRBV2, with D tentatively TRBD1 (5 bases). The CDR3 has 15 amino acids. V lost 0 bases to trimming and J lost 4 bases, with 12 bases between them. CDR1 and CDR2 from the germline V gene are SNHLY and FYNNEI. The CDR3 region is CASSEAPEGLYGYTF. In nucleotides, the CDR3 is TGTGCCAGCAGTGAAGCCCCCGAGGGGCTCTATGGCTACACCTTC. The full variable domain, in which reference TRBV2 and TRBJ1-2 provide the parts outside the CDR3, is EPEVTQTPSHQVTQMGQEVILRCVPISNHLYFYWYRQILGQKVEFLVSFYNNEISEKSEIFDDQFSVERPDGSNFTLKIRSTKLEDSAMYFCASSEAPEGLYGYTFGSGTRLTVV.

This clone turned up a few times. This sample also contains other DNA sequences that code for the same CDR3. J is TRBJ2-7 and V is TRBV6-1; D is ambiguous. The CDR3 consists of 13 residues. The ends were cut back, 5 bases at V and 3 bases at J, with 11 bases in the middle. Germline loops: CDR1 MNHNS, CDR2 SASEGT. CDR3 region: CASSRGEFYEQYF. The CDR3 DNA is TGTGCCAGCAGTCGAGGCGAGTTCTACGAGCAGTACTTC.

The V call is TRBV11-2, the J call TRBJ2-2; 14 nucleotides line up with TRBD2. With 5 bases clipped from V and 2 bases from J, the junction kept 7 bases outside the gene matches. From germline, CDR1 is SGHAT and CDR2 FQNNGV. The CDR3 is 18 residues long. The CDR3 bases are TGTGCCAGCAGCCCTTGGACTAGCGGGAGGATCAACACCGGGGAGCTGTTTTTT. It encodes CASSPWTSGRINTGELFF.

V gene TRBV6-1 combines with J gene TRBJ1-5, with D uncertain. Trimming pared 3 bases from V and 12 bases from J, leaving 18 bases between. In germline, CDR1 is MNHNS, CDR2 SASEGT. The length of the CDR3 is 14 residues. CDR3 nucleotides: TGTGCCAGCAGTGATGTCCACCCCTCGAGGGACCAGCATTTT. It yields the protein CASSDVHPSRDQHF.

The chain carries TRBV6-6 and TRBJ2-7, with 7 bases aligning to TRBD2. The germline V gene has CDR1 MNHNY and CDR2 SVGAGI (reference sequence). V dropped 2 bases and J dropped 2; count of bases not matched to a gene: 3. CDR3 length: 14 amino acids. The CDR3: CASSYERGPYEQYF. DNA for the CDR3: TGTGCCAGCAGTTACGAGCGGGGTCCCTACGAGCAGTACTTC.

The genes are TRBV29-1 and TRBJ2-7; possibly TRBD1 for D (6 bases). The CDR3 extends over 13 amino acids. The germline V gene has CDR1 SQVTM and CDR2 ANQGSEA. Trimming shortened V by 6 bases and J by 0 bases, and 12 bases separated the two germline ends. In DNA, the CDR3 is TGCAGCGTCTATCAGGGGTCCTCCTACGAGCAGTACTTC. It translates to CSVYQGSSYEQYF.